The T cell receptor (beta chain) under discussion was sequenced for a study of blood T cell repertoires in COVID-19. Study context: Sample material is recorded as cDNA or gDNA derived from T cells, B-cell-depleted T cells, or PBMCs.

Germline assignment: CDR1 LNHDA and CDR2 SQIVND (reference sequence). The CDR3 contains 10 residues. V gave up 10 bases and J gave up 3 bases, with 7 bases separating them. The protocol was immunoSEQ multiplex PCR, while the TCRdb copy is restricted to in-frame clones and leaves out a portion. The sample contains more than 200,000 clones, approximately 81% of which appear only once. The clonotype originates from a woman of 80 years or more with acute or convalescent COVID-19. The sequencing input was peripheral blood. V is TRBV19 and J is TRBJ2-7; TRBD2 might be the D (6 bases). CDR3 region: CATGSYEQYF. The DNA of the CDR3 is TGTGCCACCGGGAGCTACGAGCAGTACTTC.